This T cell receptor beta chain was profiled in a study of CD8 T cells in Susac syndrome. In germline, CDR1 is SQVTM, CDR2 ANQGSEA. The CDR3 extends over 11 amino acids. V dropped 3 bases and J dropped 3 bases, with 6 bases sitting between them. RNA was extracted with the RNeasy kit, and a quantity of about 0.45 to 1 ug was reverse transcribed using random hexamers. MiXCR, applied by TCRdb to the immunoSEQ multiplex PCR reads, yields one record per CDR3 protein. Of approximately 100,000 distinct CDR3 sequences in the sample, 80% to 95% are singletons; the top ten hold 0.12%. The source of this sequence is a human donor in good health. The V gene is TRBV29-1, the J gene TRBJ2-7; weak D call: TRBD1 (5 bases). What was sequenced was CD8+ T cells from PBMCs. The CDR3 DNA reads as TGCAGCGTTGAGCAGGGCTACGAGCAGTACTTC. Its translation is CSVEQGYEQYF.